Listed below are T cell receptor beta chains from one sample, sequenced in a study of brain T cells in children with intractable seizures. Profiling relied on immunoSEQ multiplex PCR, and the TCRdb table lists in-frame clones only, not all of them. The table shows about 350,000 clones, with nearly 95% occurring only once. The material sequenced was peripheral blood, taken less than 6 months after surgery. The receptors originated from a boy under two years old with tuberous sclerosis and intractable seizures. The CDR3 runs from the conserved cysteine through the conserved F or W. Fields, in order: D gene, J gene, clone size, V gene, CDR3 DNA, CDR3 protein. The D gene is left open where the match is weak. Clone size is given for some rows only: seen once, a few or many times, or a class if the clone is expanded.

NA TRBJ1-2 once TRBV30 TGTGCCTGGAGTTCCGATTATTATGGCTACACCTTC CAWSSDYYGYTF
NA TRBJ1-3 NA TRBV6-9 TGTGCCAGCAGTTATCGAGAGTCTGGAAACACCATATATTTT CASSYRESGNTIYF
TRBD1 TRBJ2-5 NA TRBV5-5 TGTGCCAGCAGCCAGACAGGGTTTAATGTAGAGACCCAGTACTTC CASSQTGFNVETQYF
NA TRBJ1-1 NA TRBV20-1 TGCGTGATCAGGGGTGGAGCTTTCTTT CVIRGGAFF
NA TRBJ1-1 NA TRBV4-1 TGCGCCAGCAGCCAATCCCCAAACGTCCGGACGGTGAACACTGAAGCTTTCTTT CASSQSPNVRTVNTEAFF
NA TRBJ2-3 NA TRBV27 TGTGCCAGCGCGAGGGGCAGGGGTTACACAGATACGCAGTATTTT CASARGRGYTDTQYF
NA TRBJ2-3 NA TRBV4-2 TGTGCCAGCAGCCTTTCTGGGGGACCTAGCACAGATACGCAGTATTTT CASSLSGGPSTDTQYF
TRBD1 TRBJ1-2 NA TRBV7-9 TGTGCCAGCAGCTTCCGGGACAGGGCCCTCTTCGGCTACACCTTC CASSFRDRALFGYTF
NA TRBJ1-4 NA TRBV24-1 TGTGCCACCAGTGACCCACGGTGGAGTACTAATGAAAAACTGTTTTTT CATSDPRWSTNEKLFF
NA TRBJ2-2 NA TRBV5-1 TGCGCCAGCAGCCCCCTTGGGCAGGGGAACACCGGGGAGCTGTTTTTT CASSPLGQGNTGELFF
NA TRBJ1-1 NA TRBV27 TGTGCCAGCATGGGGGCAGGGCAGGGAGGTACTGAAGCTTTCTTT CASMGAGQGGTEAFF
NA TRBJ2-7 NA TRBV7-8 TGTGCCAGCAGCCCGGGACTGATCTACGAGCAGTACTTC CASSPGLIYEQYF
NA TRBJ2-3 NA TRBV19 TGTGCCAGTAGTATGGGGGGGCGCAGCACAGATACGCAGTATTTT CASSMGGRSTDTQYF
NA TRBJ2-5 NA TRBV12-3/TRBV12-4 TGTGCCAGCAGTTTAGGTTCGCAAGAGACCCAGTACTTC CASSLGSQETQYF
TRBD2 TRBJ2-2 NA TRBV4-1 TGCGCCAGCAGCCGAGGGCGGGCTAGCGGGATAAAAACCGGGGAGCTGTTTTTT CASSRGRASGIKTGELFF
NA TRBJ1-6 NA TRBV29-1 TGCAGCGTGCAGACGGACGGGGGTAATTCACCCCTCCACTTT CSVQTDGGNSPLHF
TRBD1 TRBJ2-2 NA TRBV5-4 TGTGCCAGCAGCTTCCCCCCGGGACAGGGGAACACCGGGGAGCTGTTTTTT CASSFPPGQGNTGELFF
NA TRBJ1-2 NA TRBV15 TGTGCCACCAGCAAAGAAGCGGGGTGGGAGAGTGGCTACACCTTC CATSKEAGWESGYTF
TRBD2 TRBJ2-7 once TRBV19 TGTGCCAGTAGTTCAAGACTAGCCATTTACGAGCAGTACTTC CASSSRLAIYEQYF
NA TRBJ2-6 NA TRBV29-1 TGCAGCGTTCAGGAAGAAAACTCTGGGGCCAACGTCCTGACTTTC CSVQEENSGANVLTF
TRBD2 TRBJ2-3 NA TRBV6-5 TGTGCCAGCAGTTACCGACTAGCGGGAGTGGGACAGTATTTT CASSYRLAGVGQYF
TRBD1 TRBJ1-2 NA TRBV25-1 TGTGCCAGCAGTGGGACAGGGTTTGAGGTCGATGGCTACACCTTC CASSGTGFEVDGYTF
TRBD1 TRBJ1-2 once TRBV7-2 TGTGCCAGCAGCTTAGGAGGTGGACAGGGGGCGAGTGGCTACACCTTC CASSLGGGQGASGYTF
TRBD2 TRBJ2-7 NA TRBV30 TGTGCCTGGAGTCGGTCGGGAGGCGGGTACGAGCAGTACTTC CAWSRSGGGYEQYF
NA TRBJ1-1 NA TRBV19 TGTGCCAGTTTCAGCCACCCCGCGGGTACTGAAGCTTTCTTT CASFSHPAGTEAFF
NA TRBJ1-1 NA TRBV9 TGTGCCAGCAGCGTAGCCCTCACAGGGTATGAAATGAACACTGAAGCTTTCTTT CASSVALTGYEMNTEAFF
NA TRBJ1-4 NA TRBV6-5 TGTGCCAGCAGTTACGGGGCAGAGAATGAAAAACTGTTTTTT CASSYGAENEKLFF
TRBD1 TRBJ2-7 NA TRBV16 TGTGCCAGCAAACCGGGACAGGGCTACGAGCAGTACTTC CASKPGQGYEQYF
NA TRBJ1-5 NA TRBV13 TGTGCCAGCAGCTTAGGTTTGAGCCAGCCCCAGCATTTT CASSLGLSQPQHF
TRBD2 TRBJ2-1 once TRBV24-1 TGTGCCACCAGTGATGATTTAGCGGGAGGTATCAATGAGCAGTTCTTC CATSDDLAGGINEQFF
NA TRBJ2-5 NA TRBV19 TGTGCCAGTAGTATAGAACTCGGGAAGACCCAGTACTTC CASSIELGKTQYF
TRBD1 TRBJ1-1 NA TRBV2 TGTGCCAGCAGTACTAGACAGGGGAGGACTGAAGCTTTCTTT CASSTRQGRTEAFF
NA TRBJ2-3 NA TRBV19 TGTGCCAGTAGCCCCAGGGAGCGCACGCAGTATTTT CASSPRERTQYF
NA TRBJ1-1 many TRBV7-9 TGTGCCAGCAGCTTAATCATTTCTACTGAAGCTTTCTTT CASSLIISTEAFF
NA TRBJ1-5 NA TRBV15 TGTGCCACCAGCAGAGATCTGTTCCAGCCCCAGCATTTT CATSRDLFQPQHF
TRBD1 TRBJ1-4 once TRBV9 TGTGCCAGCAGCCCACTGACAGGGGACACTAATGAAAAACTGTTTTTT CASSPLTGDTNEKLFF